Listed below are T cell receptor beta chains from one sample, sequenced in a study of cytomegalovirus exposure and HLA in healthy donors. This table comes from immunoSEQ multiplex PCR, and its TCRdb copy is limited to in-frame clones, with some not included. The repertoire has roughly 100,000 clones, roughly 80% of them found once; the top ten carry 8.5% to 10%. The sequencing sample was made of PBMCs. These receptors were obtained from a middle-aged woman in good health and CMV-seropositive. Each CDR3 is given with its conserved first and last residue. The order of the fields is clone size, D gene, J gene, V gene, CDR3 DNA, CDR3 protein. D genes are given only for firm matches. Rows give clone size only sometimes, using once, few, many, or a class for an expanded clone.

NA NA TRBJ1-1 TRBV28 TGTGCCAGCAGTACGGGGGTGAACACTGAAGCTTTCTTT CASSTGVNTEAFF
NA NA TRBJ2-2 TRBV23-1 TGCGCCGTCCGGGGCGGGGAGCTGTTTTTT CAVRGGELFF
NA TRBD2 TRBJ2-7 TRBV27 TGTGCCAGCAGTTTATCGAGACGCGGGACTAGCGGTTCCTACGAGCAGTACTTC CASSLSRRGTSGSYEQYF
NA NA TRBJ1-1 TRBV7-9 TGTGCCAGCAGCCGAGCGGCGAGCATGAACACTGAAGCTTTCTTT CASSRAASMNTEAFF
NA TRBD1 TRBJ2-1 TRBV25-1 TGTGCCAGCAGTGGGACAGGGCGATTAGGGCCTTTCGGTGAGCAGTTCTTC CASSGTGRLGPFGEQFF
NA NA TRBJ2-5 TRBV5-1 TGCGCCAGCAGCTTGGATTCGGTGTTGGAGACCCAGTACTTC CASSLDSVLETQYF
once NA TRBJ2-7 TRBV15 TGTGCCACCAGCTCCGGGTTCCCAGTAAACGAGCAGTACTTC CATSSGFPVNEQYF
NA NA TRBJ1-1 TRBV6-5 TGTGCCAGCAGCCAACAGGGTGAGGGCACTGAAGCTTTCTTT CASSQQGEGTEAFF
NA NA TRBJ1-1 TRBV29-1 TGCAGCGTCGTAAGCCAACAGGGCACCACTGAAGCTTTCTTT CSVVSQQGTTEAFF
NA TRBD2 TRBJ2-5 TRBV4-1 TGCGCCAGCAGTCCCAGCGGGAGGGCCAAGGAGACCCAGTACTTC CASSPSGRAKETQYF
NA TRBD1 TRBJ1-4 TRBV2 TGTGCCAGCACTTGGACAGGGACTGGCGAAAAACTGTTTTTT CASTWTGTGEKLFF
NA TRBD2 TRBJ2-5 TRBV4-2 TGTGCCAGCAGCCAAGCCGGGGAGGGAGAGACCCAGTACTTC CASSQAGEGETQYF
NA NA TRBJ1-2 TRBV9 TGTGCCAGCCGGTCACACTATGGCTACACCTTC CASRSHYGYTF
few TRBD1 TRBJ2-2 TRBV18 TGTGCCAGCTCACCACCGACAGGGGGCAACGGGGAGCTGTTTTTT CASSPPTGGNGELFF
NA NA TRBJ1-4 TRBV27 TGTGCCACCCGTGGCCACGGACATACTAATGAAAAACTGTTTTTT CATRGHGHTNEKLFF
NA TRBD2 TRBJ2-7 TRBV5-1 TGCGCCAGCAGCAAGACTAGCGAAATCTACGAGCAGTACTTC CASSKTSEIYEQYF
NA TRBD1 TRBJ2-1 TRBV29-1 TGCAGCGCTGCAACCGGGACAGGATACAATGAGCAGTTCTTC CSAATGTGYNEQFF
NA TRBD1 TRBJ1-2 TRBV2 TGTGCCAGCAGGCCTGACAGGGGGTACTATGGCTACACCTTC CASRPDRGYYGYTF
NA NA TRBJ1-1 TRBV7-9 TGTGCCAGCAGATTCACAGGGAACCCTGAAGCTTTCTTT CASRFTGNPEAFF
NA TRBD1 TRBJ1-5 TRBV12-5 TGTGCTAGTGGTTCCCGACAGGGGGGCAATCAGCCCCAGCATTTT CASGSRQGGNQPQHF
few TRBD2 TRBJ2-7 TRBV28 TGTGCCAGCAGTTTTGGGCCGGGACTAGCGGGAGCTAAGAGTGAGCAGTACTTC CASSFGPGLAGAKSEQYF
NA TRBD1 TRBJ1-2 TRBV5-1 TGCGCCAGCAGCGGAGAACAGGGGGCGCGTAACTATGGCTACACCTTC CASSGEQGARNYGYTF
few TRBD1 TRBJ2-7 TRBV5-4 TGTGCCAGCAGCCCGCTAGATCCCGACAGGGGGGCCGAGCAGTACTTC CASSPLDPDRGAEQYF
NA TRBD1 TRBJ1-4 TRBV19 TGTGCCAGTAGCCGCGGACAGGTCCGGGGAGAAAAACTGTTTTTT CASSRGQVRGEKLFF
NA TRBD1 TRBJ1-6 TRBV4-1 TGCGCCAGCAGCCAGACGACAGGGGCCACGATCAATTCACCCCTCCACTTT CASSQTTGATINSPLHF
NA TRBD1 TRBJ1-1 TRBV4-1 TGCGCCAGCAGCCAAGATGAGAGGGGACAGGGAGTTCTCTCCAGCGGAAACACTGAAGCTTTCTTT CASSQDERGQGVLSSGNTEAFF
NA NA TRBJ1-5 TRBV9 TGTGCCAGCAGCAAGAGAGGGGGATACCAGCCCCAGCATTTT CASSKRGGYQPQHF
NA NA TRBJ2-2 TRBV7-2 TGTGCCAGCAGTCTCAGGGGCTCGAACACCGGGGAGCTGTTTTTT CASSLRGSNTGELFF
few NA TRBJ2-7 TRBV7-7 TGTGCCAGCAGCCGGGACTCCAGCTCCTACGAGCAGTACTTC CASSRDSSSYEQYF
NA TRBD2 TRBJ2-3 TRBV7-3 TGTGCCAGCAGCTCCCTAGGGACTAGCGGGGGGGCACCAGATACGCAGTATTTT CASSSLGTSGGAPDTQYF
NA NA TRBJ2-2 TRBV21-1 TGTGCCAGCCCCGAAGAAGGGGAGGCCGGGGAGCTGTTTTTT CASPEEGEAGELFF
NA TRBD1 TRBJ2-4 TRBV11-2 TGTGCCAGCAGCTTCATGGGACAGGGGGGTAGCATTCAGTACTTC CASSFMGQGGSIQYF
NA NA TRBJ1-5 TRBV11-2 TGTGCCAGCAGCTTAGAAGCAGGGATAGATCAGCCCCAGCATTTT CASSLEAGIDQPQHF
NA NA TRBJ2-7 TRBV7-9 TGTGCCAGCAGCTTAAGTCACCCCAACGAGCAGTACTTC CASSLSHPNEQYF
NA TRBD2 TRBJ2-5 TRBV5-1 TGCGCCAGCAGCTTGGAGCCTAGCGGGGGGCACCAAGAGACCCAGTACTTC CASSLEPSGGHQETQYF
NA NA TRBJ2-1 TRBV19 TGTGCCAGTAGTAATGGTAGGGGCCCCTACAATGAGCAGTTCTTC CASSNGRGPYNEQFF
NA NA TRBJ2-5 TRBV7-6 TGTGCCAGCAGCTTAGCGCCAGGGTCGGGCCAAGAGACCCAGTACTTC CASSLAPGSGQETQYF
NA TRBD1 TRBJ2-7 TRBV13 TGTGCCAGCAGCATATTCCGGGACAGGGGGGAAAACTCCTACGAGCAGTACTTC CASSIFRDRGENSYEQYF
NA TRBD1 TRBJ2-7 TRBV7-8 TGTGCCAGCAGCTCCCCCGACAGGGGCTACGAGCAGTACTTC CASSSPDRGYEQYF
NA NA TRBJ2-3 TRBV7-2 TGTGCCAGCAGCTTAGCGGCGCTAGAGGGAGATACGCAGTATTTT CASSLAALEGDTQYF
few TRBD2 TRBJ2-3 TRBV28 TGTGCCAGCAGAGGACTAGCGGGGGGGCACGATACGCAGTATTTT CASRGLAGGHDTQYF
NA TRBD2 TRBJ2-7 TRBV28 TGTGCCAGCAGTTTCCCTTTAGGACTAGCGATAGACTACGAGCAGTACTTC CASSFPLGLAIDYEQYF
NA TRBD1 TRBJ2-1 TRBV10-3 TGTGCCATCAGGCACCGGGACAGGGGGCAGGGTGAGCAGTTCTTC CAIRHRDRGQGEQFF
NA NA TRBJ2-7 TRBV29-1 TGCAGCGTCCCGGCCGATTCTAGGTCCTACGAGCAGTACTTC CSVPADSRSYEQYF
NA TRBD1 TRBJ2-7 TRBV5-1 TGCGCCAGCAGCGCTATACAGGGGTACGAGCAGTACTTC CASSAIQGYEQYF
once TRBD2 TRBJ2-7 TRBV7-6 TGTGCCAGCAGCCCCGGAGTAGCGGGAGACTACGAGCAGTACTTC CASSPGVAGDYEQYF
NA TRBD1 TRBJ2-2 TRBV5-1 TGCGCCAGCAGCTCGGGACAGGAAGCGAACACCGGGGAGCTGTTTTTT CASSSGQEANTGELFF
few TRBD1 TRBJ2-1 TRBV6-1 TGTGCCAGCTGTCCAAGGACAGGGGGCACGTATGAGCAGTTCTTC CASCPRTGGTYEQFF
few TRBD2 TRBJ2-1 TRBV19 TGTGCCAGTAAGGGGACTAGCGGAACAAAATACAATGAGCAGTTCTTC CASKGTSGTKYNEQFF
NA NA TRBJ2-1 TRBV28 TGTGCCAGCAGTTTATCGAGTTCCCACAATGAGCAGTTCTTC CASSLSSSHNEQFF
NA TRBD1 TRBJ1-2 TRBV29-1 TGCAGCGCAGGGGACAGAACCTATGGCTACACCTTC CSAGDRTYGYTF
NA NA TRBJ2-5 TRBV5-4 TGTGCCAGCAGCTTCGACAGACAAGAGACCCAGTACTTC CASSFDRQETQYF
NA NA TRBJ2-2 TRBV11-3 TGTGCCAGCAGCTTAGCAGGGTGGACCGGGGAGCTGTTTTTT CASSLAGWTGELFF
NA NA TRBJ1-2 TRBV28 TGTGCCAGCAGTTTATTGGGAGAGGGTGGCTACACCTTC CASSLLGEGGYTF
NA NA TRBJ2-1 TRBV4-2 TGTGCCAGCAGCCAAGAGCCGGAGGCGGAAGTGCTCTTC CASSQEPEAEVLF